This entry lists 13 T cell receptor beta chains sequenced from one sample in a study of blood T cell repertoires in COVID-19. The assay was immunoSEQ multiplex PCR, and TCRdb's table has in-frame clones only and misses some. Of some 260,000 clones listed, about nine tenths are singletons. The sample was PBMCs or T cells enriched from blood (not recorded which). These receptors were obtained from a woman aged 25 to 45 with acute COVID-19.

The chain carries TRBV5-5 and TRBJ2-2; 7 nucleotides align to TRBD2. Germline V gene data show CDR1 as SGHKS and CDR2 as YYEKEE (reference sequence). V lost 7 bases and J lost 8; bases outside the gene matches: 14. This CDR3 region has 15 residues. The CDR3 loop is CASFTAAGPRGELFF. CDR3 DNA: TGTGCCAGCTTCACCGCAGCGGGGCCCCGAGGGGAGCTGTTTTTT.

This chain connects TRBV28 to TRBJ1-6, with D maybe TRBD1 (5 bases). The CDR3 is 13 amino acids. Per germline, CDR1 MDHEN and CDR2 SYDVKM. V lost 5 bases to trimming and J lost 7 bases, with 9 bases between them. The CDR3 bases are TGTGCCAGCAGTCCCCGGACAAATTCACCCCTCCACTTT. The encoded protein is CASSPRTNSPLHF.

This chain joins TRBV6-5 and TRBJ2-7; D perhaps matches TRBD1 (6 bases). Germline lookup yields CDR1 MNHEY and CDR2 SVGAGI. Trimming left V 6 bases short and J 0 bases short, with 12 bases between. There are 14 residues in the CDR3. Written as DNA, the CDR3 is TGTGCCAGCAGACCGGACAGAAACTCCTACGAGCAGTACTTC. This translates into CASRPDRNSYEQYF.

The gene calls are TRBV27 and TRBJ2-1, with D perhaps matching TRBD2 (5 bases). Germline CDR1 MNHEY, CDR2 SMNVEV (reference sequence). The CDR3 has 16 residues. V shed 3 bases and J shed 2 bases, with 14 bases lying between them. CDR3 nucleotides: TGTGCCAGCAGTTTGTCTAGGACTGGAACCTACAATGAGCAGTTCTTC. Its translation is CASSLSRTGTYNEQFF.

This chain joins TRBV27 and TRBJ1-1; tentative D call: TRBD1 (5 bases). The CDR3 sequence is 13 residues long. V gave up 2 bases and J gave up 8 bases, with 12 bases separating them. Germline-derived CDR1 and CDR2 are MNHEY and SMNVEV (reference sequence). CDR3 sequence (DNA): TGTGCCAGCAGTTTAGCAGGGAACTGGGAAGCTTTCTTT. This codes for CASSLAGNWEAFF.

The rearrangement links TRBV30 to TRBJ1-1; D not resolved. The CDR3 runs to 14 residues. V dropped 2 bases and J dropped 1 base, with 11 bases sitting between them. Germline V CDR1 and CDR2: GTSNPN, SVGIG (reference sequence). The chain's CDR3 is CAWSNGIGNTEAFF. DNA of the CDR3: TGTGCCTGGAGTAACGGGATAGGGAACACTGAAGCTTTCTTT.

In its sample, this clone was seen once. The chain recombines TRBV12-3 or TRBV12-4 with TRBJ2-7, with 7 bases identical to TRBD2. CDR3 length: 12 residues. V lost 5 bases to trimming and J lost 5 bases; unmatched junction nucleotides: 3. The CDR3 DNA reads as TGTGCCAGCAGTCCTGGGGGGGACGAGCAGTACTTC. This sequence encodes CASSPGGDEQYF.

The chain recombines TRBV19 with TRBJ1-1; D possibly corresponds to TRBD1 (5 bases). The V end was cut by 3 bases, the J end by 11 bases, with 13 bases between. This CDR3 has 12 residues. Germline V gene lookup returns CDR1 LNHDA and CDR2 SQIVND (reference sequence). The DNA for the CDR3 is TGTGCCAGTAGTATGGCCCAGGGTGGGGCTTTCTTT. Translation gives CASSMAQGGAFF.

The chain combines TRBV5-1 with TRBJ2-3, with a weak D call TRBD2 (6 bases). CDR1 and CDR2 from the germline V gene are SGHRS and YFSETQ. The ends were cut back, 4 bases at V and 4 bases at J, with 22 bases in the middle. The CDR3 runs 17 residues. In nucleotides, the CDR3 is TGCGCCAGCAGCAAAGACGCCCAGGGCGCTAGCGCAGATACGCAGTATTTT. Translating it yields CASSKDAQGASADTQYF.

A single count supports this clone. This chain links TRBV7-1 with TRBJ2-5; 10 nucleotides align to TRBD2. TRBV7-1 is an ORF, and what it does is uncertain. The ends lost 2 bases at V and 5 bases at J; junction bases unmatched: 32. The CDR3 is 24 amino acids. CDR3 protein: CASSSPAWVGPGGSGRARSETQYF. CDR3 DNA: TGTGCCAGCAGCTCACCGGCGTGGGTGGGTCCCGGGGGCAGCGGGAGGGCCAGGTCGGAGACCCAGTACTTC.

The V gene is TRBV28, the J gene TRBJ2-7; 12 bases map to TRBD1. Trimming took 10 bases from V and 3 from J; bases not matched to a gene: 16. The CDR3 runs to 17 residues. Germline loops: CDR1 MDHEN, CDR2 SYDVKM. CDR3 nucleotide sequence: TGTGCCACCCTAGGGACAGGGGGCGGCCGCCTCCTCTACGAGCAGTACTTC. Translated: CATLGTGGGRLLYEQYF.

The CDR3 protein is CASSPLGSRGPQHF. The CDR3 DNA reads TGTGCCAGCTCACCCCTGGGGTCCCGGGGGCCCCAGCATTTT. This sequence joins TRBV18 and TRBJ1-5; D not certain. The V end was cut by 3 bases, the J end by 9 bases, with 15 bases between. This CDR3 has 14 residues. CDR1 and CDR2 from the germline V gene are KGHSH and LQKENI.

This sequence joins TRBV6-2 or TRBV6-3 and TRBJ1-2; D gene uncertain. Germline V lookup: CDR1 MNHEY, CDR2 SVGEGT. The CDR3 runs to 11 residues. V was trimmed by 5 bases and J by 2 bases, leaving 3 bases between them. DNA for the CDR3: TGTGCCAGCAGTGAGAACTATGGCTACACCTTC. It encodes CASSENYGYTF.